This T cell receptor (beta chain) was sequenced for a study of cytomegalovirus exposure and HLA in healthy donors. Study-level background: The same platform as the 500 to 700 first-cohort repertoires was used for the 95 to 150 validation repertoires, a later analysis reported.

For this clone: Its antigen remains unidentified.

Germline values: CDR1 SGHDT, CDR2 YYEEEE. Trimming stripped 6 bases from V and 0 bases from J, with 24 bases between. The CDR3 covers 18 residues. Study-level results: The study found most TCR sequences rare, yet found some public TCRs in many donors. Among TCR beta chains, those listed as cytomegalovirus-associated numbered more than 150. Researchers reported that a few CMV-associated chains were confirmed in vitro as CMV antigen-specific.

Assay: immunoSEQ multiplex PCR; the TCRdb copy retains only in-frame clones and omits some. The data hold approximately 230,000 clones, with roughly 90% observed a single time. The chain uses TRBV5-6 and TRBJ1-2; D gene uncertain. Sequenced material: PBMCs. This receptor was taken from a man in his late teens or twenties in good health and CMV-seropositive. CDR3 loop: CASTTIFHQDTTNYGYTF. In nucleotides, the CDR3 is TGTGCCAGCACCACCATCTTTCACCAAGACACCACTAACTATGGCTACACCTTC. The full variable domain, its missing parts supplied by reference TRBV5-6 and TRBJ1-2, is DAGVTQSPTHLIKTRGQQVTLRCSPKSGHDTVSWYQQALGQGPQFIFQYYEEEERQRGNFPDRFSGHQFPNYSSELNVNALLLGDSALYLCASTTIFHQDTTNYGYTFGSGTRLTVV.